This TCR beta chain was recorded in a study of human T cells and chemical hapten exposure (dated by TCRdb to the early 2020s). General notes on the study: Libraries were combined into a pool for sequencing, and differences in TCR yield between samples came mainly from small differences in library volumes within the pool. The study tracked peripheral blood TCR repertoire changes in vivo during primary and secondary sensitization to the hapten diphenylcyclopropenone (DPC) in alopecia patients. For every blood RNA sample, sequencing covered both the TCR alpha and TCR beta chains. The research as a whole found: Repeated subsampling changed both the strength of the expansion versus patch-test correlation and the threshold at which that correlation became significant. The number of TCRs above 1 in 1000 frequency did not change with DPC sensitization; there was no evidence of global repertoire structure alterations.

Library preparation employed RACE. TCRdb lists the instrument as NextSeq 500. During library preparation, unique molecular identifiers were attached to individual cDNA molecules so that TCRs could be counted in a quantitative, reproducible way. Per the source publication's procedure: The median number of TCRs per sample was 85,000 to 100,000, ranging from 23,224 to 690,600. V, J and CDR3 annotation of the TCR reads was carried out using the Decombinator software suite. For the PS versus PT1 abundance plots, all samples were subsampled to the same number of TCRs (28,000). Expanded TCRs were defined as absent before sensitization and observed at least eight times at the 2-week time point. TCRdb reran the public reads through fastp at Q25 and MiXCR, keeping productive beta chains. Rows are unified per CDR3 protein, each entry keeping the most common DNA and genes. These V and J calls are TCRdb output, not the study's own analysis. This sample lists 35,000 to 50,000 distinct CDR3 sequences; around 4% were detected once. Together, the top ten hold 5.6% of the sample.

After removal of 0 bases from V and 6 bases from J, the junction retains 1 base not matched to a gene. The CDR3 numbers 14 residues from cysteine through phenylalanine. The retained sequence is limited to the CDR3, 42 bases, with the frame set at the first base. The germline V gene specifies SGHRS as CDR1 and YFSETQ as CDR2. The meaning of the sample's time point label: healthy volunteer bleed at 6 weeks. Unfractionated whole blood was collected in Tempus Blood RNA tubes, and total RNA was extracted from that blood. Roughly 5 healthy volunteers were used as TCR sequencing controls and were bled at day 0, 2 weeks and 6 weeks. In its sample, this clonotype was seen many times. No cognate antigen has been identified for it. Base qualities are not at hand, and no much larger clone is one base apart.

Sequencing used whole blood. This receptor was identified in a human donor in good health. Some clones in this sample may be carry-over from other donors' samples. The chain links TRBV5-1 with TRBJ2-2; 8 central nucleotides agree with TRBD1. The DNA is TGCGCCAGCAGCTTGGCGACAGGGGCCGGGGAGCTGTTTTTT. It translates to CASSLATGAGELFF.